The entry that follows covers one T cell receptor (beta chain) sequence. The data belong to a study of blood T cell repertoires in COVID-19. Turning to the study itself: Samples came from the United States, Italy and Spain, spanning acute and convalescent COVID-19. The analysed material was cDNA or gDNA that came from T cells, B-cell-depleted T cells, or PBMCs.

Original data processing: Scientists estimated how many nucleated cells there were by amplifying reference gene primers. Assay: immunoSEQ multiplex PCR; the TCRdb copy retains only in-frame clones and omits some. V, J and clone size were drawn from that table, and D and trimming were deduced from the DNA. The sample shows approximately 320,000 clones, roughly 85% of them seen only once. Trimming took 4 bases from V and 1 from J, leaving 11 bases between them. From germline, CDR1 is MNHEY and CDR2 SVGAGI. CDR3 size: 16 residues. Sequenced sample: peripheral blood. The V call is TRBV6-5, the J call TRBJ2-6, with a possible D match to TRBD1 (5 bases). The source is a human donor in a cohort sampled during active COVID-19. Written as DNA, the CDR3 is TGTGCCAGCAGTTTTAAACCAGGGTCTGGGGCCAACGTCCTGACTTTC. Translation gives CASSFKPGSGANVLTF.